A selection of T cell receptor beta chains follows, all from one sample in a study of shared clonotypes between healthy human individuals. The assay was immunoSEQ multiplex PCR, and TCRdb's table has in-frame clones only and misses some. The table includes just over 2,000,000 clones, about 95% detected once. The sample was naive CD8+ T cells sorted from blood. All receptors come from a young man in good health. The CDR3 runs from the conserved cysteine through the conserved F or W. D genes are given only for firm matches. Where a row states a size, it is once, few, many or the class of an expanded clone; other rows omit it.

>.|TRBV6-1|TRBJ2-2|.
TGTGCCAGCAGTGCGGTGACAGAAGGGTGGGCCGGGGAGCTGTTTTTT
CASSAVTEGWAGELFF
>.|TRBV2|TRBJ1-1|.
TGTGCCAGCAGTGACGTGGGACAGAACACTGAAGCTTTCTTT
CASSDVGQNTEAFF
>.|TRBV10-3|TRBJ1-5|few
TGTGCCATCAGTGAGTCGACCGGGGCAGGGGACCAGCCCCAGCATTTT
CAISESTGAGDQPQHF
>TRBD2|TRBV9|TRBJ2-7|.
TGTGCCAGCAGCGTAGGTACTAGCGGGAGGAAGTACTTC
CASSVGTSGRKYF
>.|TRBV5-1|TRBJ2-1|.
TGCGCCAGCAGCTTGAGCTCAAGCTCCTACAATGAGCAGTTCTTC
CASSLSSSSYNEQFF
>TRBD2|TRBV9|TRBJ2-3|.
TGTGCCAGCAGCGAGAAGGGACTAGCGGGAGGAGATACGCAGTATTTT
CASSEKGLAGGDTQYF
>TRBD1|TRBV7-9|TRBJ2-3|.
TGTGCCAGCAGCTCCTCTTGGGGGACAGTAACAGATACGCAGTATTTT
CASSSSWGTVTDTQYF
>TRBD2|TRBV14|TRBJ2-3|.
TGTGCCAGCAGCCCAGCAAAATCGCTAGCGGGGCTGAGGGATACGCAGTATTTT
CASSPAKSLAGLRDTQYF
>TRBD2|TRBV6-7|TRBJ2-7|.
TGTGCCGAAGCTCCTCGGGGGGGCCGCGACCTATCCTACGAGCAGTACTTC
CAEAPRGGRDLSYEQYF
>TRBD1|TRBV10-2|TRBJ2-1|.
TGCGCCAGCAGTGAGGGACAGGGAGAGGACAATGAGCAGTTCTTC
CASSEGQGEDNEQFF
>.|TRBV5-6|TRBJ1-3|once
TGTGCCAGCAGCTTTGGGGCTGGAAACACCATATATTTT
CASSFGAGNTIYF
>.|TRBV5-6|TRBJ2-5|once
TGTGCCAGCAGCTTGGTCGGGGCAGGGGAGACCCAGTACTTC
CASSLVGAGETQYF
>.|TRBV7-6|TRBJ2-5|.
TGTGCCAGCAGCTACAGACAGGCCTACCAAGAGACCCAGTACTTC
CASSYRQAYQETQYF
>.|TRBV29-1|TRBJ1-3|.
TGCAGCGTTGAGTTACAGGGTGACTCTGGAAACACCATATATTTT
CSVELQGDSGNTIYF
>.|TRBV7-2|TRBJ1-2|.
TGTGCCAGCACCCCAAGATCTCTGGACATGAACTATGGCTACACCTTC
CASTPRSLDMNYGYTF
>TRBD1|TRBV4-3|TRBJ2-5|few
TGCGCCAGCAGCCAAGGGACAGGGGTAGAGACCCAGTACTTC
CASSQGTGVETQYF
>TRBD2|TRBV4-1|TRBJ2-7|few
TGCGCCAGCAGCCAAGGACTAGCGGGAGATCAGTACTTC
CASSQGLAGDQYF
>.|TRBV6-1|TRBJ1-5|few
TGTGCCAGCCGGGGGGCCTATAGCAATCAGCCCCAGCATTTT
CASRGAYSNQPQHF
>.|TRBV7-8|TRBJ1-1|.
TGTGCCAGCAGCTTAGATCAGGGCACTGAAGCTTTCTTT
CASSLDQGTEAFF
>.|TRBV20-1|TRBJ2-7|.
TGCAGTGCTAGAATGTGGGGGCGTGAGTACTTC
CSARMWGREYF
>.|TRBV7-2|TRBJ2-7|once
TGTGCCAGCAGCTCCTCAGGATTGCCCTACGAGCAGTACTTC
CASSSSGLPYEQYF
>.|TRBV9|TRBJ1-1|.
TGTGCCAGCAGCGTATCCCGGGGGGGTATCACTGAAGCTTTCTTT
CASSVSRGGITEAFF
>TRBD1|TRBV4-1|TRBJ1-1|.
TGCGCCAGCAGCCCATGGGACAGCCGAGCGAACACTGAAGCTTTCTTT
CASSPWDSRANTEAFF
>TRBD1|TRBV30|TRBJ2-7|.
TGTGCCTGGAGTAGCGACAGGGCCTCCTACGAGCAGTACTTC
CAWSSDRASYEQYF
>.|TRBV29-1|TRBJ2-7|.
TGCAGCGTTGAGTTCTCGGGCCGGCAAACCTACGAGCAGTACTTC
CSVEFSGRQTYEQYF
>.|TRBV13|TRBJ1-1|.
TGTGCCAGCAGCTCAGAAGGGACGGGAAACACTGAAGCTTTCTTT
CASSSEGTGNTEAFF
>.|TRBV9|TRBJ2-5|.
TGTGCCAGCAGCGTAGAGTCGTTGGGGACGCAAGAGACCCAGTACTTC
CASSVESLGTQETQYF
>TRBD2|TRBV9|TRBJ2-1|.
TGTGCCAGCAGCGGAGCGGGGGGCTGGGACGATGAGCAGTTCTTC
CASSGAGGWDDEQFF
>.|TRBV11-3|TRBJ2-1|.
TGTGCCAGCAGCTTAGGGGCGGGGGCGCAGTTCTTC
CASSLGAGAQFF
>TRBD2|TRBV13|TRBJ2-3|.
TGTGCCAGCAGCTTAGTAGGTAGCGGGAGCACAGATACGCAGTATTTT
CASSLVGSGSTDTQYF
>.|TRBV27|TRBJ1-5|.
TGTGCCAGCAGTCCTTGGACAGAGTATAGCAATCAGCCCCAGCATTTT
CASSPWTEYSNQPQHF
>.|TRBV7-9|TRBJ1-1|once
TGTGCCAGCAGCTTAGGTCTCACTGAAGCTTTCTTT
CASSLGLTEAFF
>.|TRBV30|TRBJ2-1|once
TGTGCCTGGATGGGGGGGCCAATTTCCTACAATGAGCAGTTCTTC
CAWMGGPISYNEQFF
>.|TRBV13|TRBJ2-7|.
TGTGCCAGCAGCCTAGTAGGGTTACCCTACGAGCAGTACTTC
CASSLVGLPYEQYF
>TRBD2|TRBV27|TRBJ2-1|.
TGTGCCAGCAGTCCAATCCTCCTAGCGGGAGGGTCGAATGAGCAGTTCTTC
CASSPILLAGGSNEQFF
>.|TRBV6-6|TRBJ1-1|once
TGTGCCAGCAGTGACCGCCCTCCCGAAGCTTTCTTT
CASSDRPPEAFF
>.|TRBV12-5|TRBJ2-5|.
TGTGCTAGTGGTTTGGTACACCAGAGCGCCGGGGAGACCCAGTACTTC
CASGLVHQSAGETQYF
>.|TRBV11-2|TRBJ2-7|.
TGTGCCAGCAGCTTAGCCGGCGCCCTCTACGAGCAGTACTTC
CASSLAGALYEQYF
>.|TRBV9|TRBJ2-7|.
TGTGCCAGCAGCCCGTACTTCCAGGGTTACGAGCAGTACTTC
CASSPYFQGYEQYF
>.|TRBV4-2|TRBJ2-7|.
TGTGCCAGCAGCCAAGAAAGGACTGGAAGCTCCTACGAGCAGTACTTC
CASSQERTGSSYEQYF
>TRBD2|TRBV29-1|TRBJ2-3|.
TGCAGCGCCCGGGACAAGGGACTAGCGGGGGGTAGCACAGATACGCAGTATTTT
CSARDKGLAGGSTDTQYF
>.|TRBV10-2|TRBJ2-3|.
TGCGCCAGCAGTGACACTCTTACGGACCCAGATACGCAGTATTTT
CASSDTLTDPDTQYF
>TRBD1|TRBV27|TRBJ1-1|once
TGTGCCAGCAGTTTATCATGGACAGGGGGCCGGGGCACTGAAGCTTTCTTT
CASSLSWTGGRGTEAFF
>.|TRBV10-2|TRBJ2-7|.
TGCGCCAGCTGGGAGGGGCCAGGGGCCTACGAGCAGTACTTC
CASWEGPGAYEQYF
>TRBD2|TRBV7-9|TRBJ2-1|.
TGTGCCAGCAGCTTAGCGTTAGGACTAGCCCATGAGCAGTTCTTC
CASSLALGLAHEQFF
>.|TRBV7-9|TRBJ2-7|.
TGTGCCAGCAGCTTAGCGCTCGGGGTTCAGCACGAGCAGTACTTC
CASSLALGVQHEQYF
>.|TRBV6-5|TRBJ1-4|.
TGTGCCAGCAGTCCCCACCGGGACGGTAATGAAAAACTGTTTTTT
CASSPHRDGNEKLFF
>.|TRBV5-4|TRBJ2-3|once
TGTGCCAGCAGCCGGCAGACAGATACGCAGTATTTT
CASSRQTDTQYF
>TRBD1|TRBV7-9|TRBJ2-7|.
TGTGCCAGCAGCCCCCCGGGACAGGGCCACGAGCAGTACTTC
CASSPPGQGHEQYF
>TRBD2|TRBV11-2|TRBJ2-1|.
TGTGCCAGCAGCTACACCCAGGATAGCGGGGGTTGGAATGAGCAGTTCTTC
CASSYTQDSGGWNEQFF
>.|TRBV4-2|TRBJ2-7|.
TGTGCCAGCAGCCTCAGTGTTGCTAGTATCTACGAGCAGTACTTC
CASSLSVASIYEQYF
>TRBD2|TRBV4-3|TRBJ2-2|.
TGCGCCAGCAGCCAAGGCTCTAGGGGACTAGCGGAAAACACCGGGGAGCTGTTTTTT
CASSQGSRGLAENTGELFF
>TRBD2|TRBV19|TRBJ2-1|.
TGTGCCACGAGGGCTAGCGGCCACAATGAGCAGTTCTTC
CATRASGHNEQFF